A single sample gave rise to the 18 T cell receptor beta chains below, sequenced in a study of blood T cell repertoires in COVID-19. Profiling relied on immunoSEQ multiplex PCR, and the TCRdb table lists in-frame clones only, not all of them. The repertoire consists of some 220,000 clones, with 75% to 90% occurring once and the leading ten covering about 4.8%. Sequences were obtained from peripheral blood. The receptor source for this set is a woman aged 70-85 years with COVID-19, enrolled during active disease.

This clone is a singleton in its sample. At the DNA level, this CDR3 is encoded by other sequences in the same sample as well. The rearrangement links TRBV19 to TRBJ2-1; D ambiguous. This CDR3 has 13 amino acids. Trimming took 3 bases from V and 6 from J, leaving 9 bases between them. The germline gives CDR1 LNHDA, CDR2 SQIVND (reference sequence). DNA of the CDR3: TGTGCCAGTAGTATCACCAGCGCCAATGAGCAGTTCTTC. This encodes CASSITSANEQFF.

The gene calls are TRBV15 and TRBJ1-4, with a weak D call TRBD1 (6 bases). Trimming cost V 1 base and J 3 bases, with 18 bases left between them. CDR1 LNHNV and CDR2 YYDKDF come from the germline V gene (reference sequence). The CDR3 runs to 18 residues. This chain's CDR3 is CATSRVRGGWWANEKLFF. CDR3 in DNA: TGTGCCACCAGCAGAGTCCGGGGGGGCTGGTGGGCTAATGAAAAACTGTTTTTT. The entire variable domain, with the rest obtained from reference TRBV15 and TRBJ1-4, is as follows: DAMVIQNPRYQVTQFGKPVTLSCSQTLNHNVMYWYQQKSSQAPKLLFHYYDKDFNNEADTPDNFQSRRPNTSFCFLDIRSPGLGDTAMYLCATSRVRGGWWANEKLFFGSGTQLSVL.

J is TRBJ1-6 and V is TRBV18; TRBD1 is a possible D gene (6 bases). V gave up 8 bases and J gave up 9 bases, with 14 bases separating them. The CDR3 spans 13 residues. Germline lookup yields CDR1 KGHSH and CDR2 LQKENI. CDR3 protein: CASTRGAGSPLHF. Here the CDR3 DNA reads TGTGCCAGCACCCGGGGGGCAGGTTCACCCCTCCACTTT.

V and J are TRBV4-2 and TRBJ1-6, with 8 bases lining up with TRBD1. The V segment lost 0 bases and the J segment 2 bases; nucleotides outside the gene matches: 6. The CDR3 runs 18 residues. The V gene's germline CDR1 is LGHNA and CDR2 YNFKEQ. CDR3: CASSQDHQGATYNSPLHF. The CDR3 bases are TGTGCCAGCAGCCAAGATCATCAGGGGGCCACCTATAATTCACCCCTCCACTTT.

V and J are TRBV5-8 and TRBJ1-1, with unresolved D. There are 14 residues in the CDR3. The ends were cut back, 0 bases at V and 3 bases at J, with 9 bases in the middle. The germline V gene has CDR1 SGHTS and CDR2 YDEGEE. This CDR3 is CASSLERGYTEAFF. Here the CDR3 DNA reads TGTGCCAGCAGCTTGGAGAGAGGGTACACTGAAGCTTTCTTT.

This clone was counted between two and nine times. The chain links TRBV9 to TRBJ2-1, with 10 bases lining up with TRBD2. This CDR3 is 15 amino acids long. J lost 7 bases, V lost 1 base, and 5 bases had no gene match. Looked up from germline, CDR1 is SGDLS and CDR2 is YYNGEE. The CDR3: CASSVTSGKGNEQFF. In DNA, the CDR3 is TGTGCCAGCAGCGTAACTAGCGGGAAAGGTAATGAGCAGTTCTTC.

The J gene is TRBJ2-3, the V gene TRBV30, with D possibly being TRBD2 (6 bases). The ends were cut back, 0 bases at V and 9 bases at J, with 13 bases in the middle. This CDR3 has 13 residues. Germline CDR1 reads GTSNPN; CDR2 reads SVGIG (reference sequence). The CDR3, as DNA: TGTGCCTGGAGTGTACAGTCCCGGGGGACGCAGTATTTT. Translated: CAWSVQSRGTQYF.

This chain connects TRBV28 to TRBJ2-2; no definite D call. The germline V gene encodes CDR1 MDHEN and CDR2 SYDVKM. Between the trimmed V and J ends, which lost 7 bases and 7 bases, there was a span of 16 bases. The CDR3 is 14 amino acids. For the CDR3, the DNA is TGTGCCAGCAATGGTCTTCGGTCTAACGGGGAGCTGTTTTTT. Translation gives CASNGLRSNGELFF.

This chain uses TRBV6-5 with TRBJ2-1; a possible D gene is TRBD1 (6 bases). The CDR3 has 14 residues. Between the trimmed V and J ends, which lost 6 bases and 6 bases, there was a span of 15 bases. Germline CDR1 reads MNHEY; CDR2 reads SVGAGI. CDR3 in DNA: TGTGCCAGCAGAGGGGGAGACCGGCGCAATGAGCAGTTCTTC. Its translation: CASRGGDRRNEQFF.

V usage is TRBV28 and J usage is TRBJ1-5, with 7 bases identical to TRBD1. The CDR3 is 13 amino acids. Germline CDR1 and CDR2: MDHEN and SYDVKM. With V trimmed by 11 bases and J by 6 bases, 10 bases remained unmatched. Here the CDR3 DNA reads TGTGCCGGCCGGGACAGCAAAGGTCAGCCCCAGCATTTT. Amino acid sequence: CAGRDSKGQPQHF.

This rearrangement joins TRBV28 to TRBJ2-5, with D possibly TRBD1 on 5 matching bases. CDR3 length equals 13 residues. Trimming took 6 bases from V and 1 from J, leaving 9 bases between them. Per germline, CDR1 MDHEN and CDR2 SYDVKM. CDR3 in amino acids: CASRRQPQETQYF. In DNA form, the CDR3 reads TGTGCCAGCAGAAGACAGCCCCAAGAGACCCAGTACTTC.

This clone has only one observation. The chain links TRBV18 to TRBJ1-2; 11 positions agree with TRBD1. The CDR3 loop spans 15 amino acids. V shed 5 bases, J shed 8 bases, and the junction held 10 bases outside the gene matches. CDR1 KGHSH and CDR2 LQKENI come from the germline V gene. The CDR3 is CASSDSGQGAGGYTF. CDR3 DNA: TGTGCCAGCTCAGACTCCGGACAGGGGGCAGGGGGCTACACCTTC.

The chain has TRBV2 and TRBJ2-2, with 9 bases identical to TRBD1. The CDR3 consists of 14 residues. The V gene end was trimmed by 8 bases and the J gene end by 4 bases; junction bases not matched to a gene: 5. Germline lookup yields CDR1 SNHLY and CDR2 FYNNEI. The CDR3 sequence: CASPPTGGTGELFF. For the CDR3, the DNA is TGTGCCAGCCCGCCGACAGGGGGCACCGGGGAGCTGTTTTTT. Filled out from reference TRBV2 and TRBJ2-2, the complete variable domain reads EPEVTQTPSHQVTQMGQEVILRCVPISNHLYFYWYRQILGQKVEFLVSFYNNEISEKSEIFDDQFSVERPDGSNFTLKIRSTKLEDSAMYFCASPPTGGTGELFFGEGSRLTVL.

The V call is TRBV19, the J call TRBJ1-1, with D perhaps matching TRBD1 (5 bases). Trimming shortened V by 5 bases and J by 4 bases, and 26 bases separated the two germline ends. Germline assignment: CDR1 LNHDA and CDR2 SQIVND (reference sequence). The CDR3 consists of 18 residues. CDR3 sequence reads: CASSAGTGYPNSRTEAFF. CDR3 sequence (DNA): TGTGCCAGTAGTGCAGGTACAGGTTACCCCAATAGTCGCACTGAAGCTTTCTTT. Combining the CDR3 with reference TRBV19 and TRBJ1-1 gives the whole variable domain DGGITQSPKYLFRKEGQNVTLSCEQNLNHDAMYWYRQDPGQGLRLIYYSQIVNDFQKGDIAEGYSVSREKKESFPLTVTSAQKNPTAFYLCASSAGTGYPNSRTEAFFGQGTRLTVV.

The chain's CDR3 is CASRSSVGELFF. CDR3 in DNA: TGTGCCAGCAGGTCTTCTGTCGGGGAGCTGTTTTTT. This sequence joins TRBV9 and TRBJ2-2; the D is unclear. The CDR3 sequence is 12 residues long. The germline gives CDR1 SGDLS, CDR2 YYNGEE. The ends were cut back, 5 bases at V and 7 bases at J, with 9 bases in the middle.

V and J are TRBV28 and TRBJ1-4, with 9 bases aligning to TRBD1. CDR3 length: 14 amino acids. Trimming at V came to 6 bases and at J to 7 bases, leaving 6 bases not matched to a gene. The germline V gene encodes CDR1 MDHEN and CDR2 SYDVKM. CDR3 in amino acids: CASRPQGAGEKLFF. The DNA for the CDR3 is TGTGCCAGCAGGCCACAGGGGGCGGGTGAAAAACTGTTTTTT.

The CDR3 is CASRAIRTGTSGSREQYF. In nucleotides, the CDR3 is TGTGCCAGCAGAGCTATACGCACCGGGACTAGCGGGAGTCGCGAGCAGTACTTC. The chain recombines TRBV2 with TRBJ2-7; 14 bases match TRBD2. The CDR3 loop spans 18 amino acids. V lost 6 bases and J lost 6; bases outside the gene matches: 16. Germline-derived CDR1 and CDR2 are SNHLY and FYNNEI.

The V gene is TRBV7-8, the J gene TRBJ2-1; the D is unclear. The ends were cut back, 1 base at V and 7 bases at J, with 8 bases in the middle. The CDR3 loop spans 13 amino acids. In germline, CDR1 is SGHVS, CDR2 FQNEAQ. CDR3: CASSLVSRNEQFF. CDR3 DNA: TGTGCCAGCAGCTTAGTGTCTAGAAATGAGCAGTTCTTC. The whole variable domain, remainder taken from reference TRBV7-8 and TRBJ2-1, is GAGVSQSPRYKVAKRGQDVALRCDPISGHVSLFWYQQALGQGPEFLTYFQNEAQLDKSGLPSDRFFAERPEGSVSTLKIQRTQQEDSAVYLCASSLVSRNEQFFGPGTRLTVL.